The rows below give T cell receptor beta chains drawn from one sample of a study of metastatic and nonmetastatic thyroid tumors. TCRdb re-called the PCR reads with MiXCR. The sample has 70,000 or so clones, 11% to 15% seen once. The sequenced material came from blood. These receptors originate from a male donor with papillary thyroid cancer or a benign thyroid nodule (not recorded which). Some clones in this sample may be carry-over from other donors' samples. CDR3s include the opening cysteine and the closing phenylalanine or tryptophan. The D gene is left open where the match is weak. The listing skips clone size in some rows; elsewhere it reads once, few, many or a size class.

d_call j_call v_call clone_size cdr3_nt cdr3_aa
NA TRBJ1-3 TRBV27 NA TGTGCCAGCTCTCCAGCATGTGTAAACACCATATATTTT CASSPACVNTIYF
TRBD1 TRBJ1-1 TRBV28 NA TGTGCCAGCAGTTCCCCAGGGACAGAAGCTTTATTT CASSSPGTEALF
NA TRBJ1-5 TRBV2 many TGTGCCAGCGTCACAGGTGTTAATCAGCCCCAGCATTTT CASVTGVNQPQHF
NA TRBJ2-3 TRBV28 NA TGTGCCAGCAGTTTATTTAGTCGGAGTCCCGTCACAGATACGCAGTATTTT CASSLFSRSPVTDTQYF
NA TRBJ2-1 TRBV12-3/TRBV12-4 many TGTGCCAGCAGTATCAATGAGCAGTTCTTC CASSINEQFF
NA TRBJ2-2 TRBV28 few TGTGCCAGCAGTTTACCTCTATCTGGAGGGCTACGGGAGCTGTTTTTT CASSLPLSGGLRELFF
TRBD2 TRBJ2-3 TRBV6-2/TRBV6-3 NA TGTGCCAGCAGTTACTCGAAACATAGCGGGAGGGCCTACTCCAAAGATACGCAGTATTTT CASSYSKHSGRAYSKDTQYF
TRBD1 TRBJ2-2 TRBV28 many TGTGCCAGCAGTGGACAGGGGGGCACCGGGGAGCTGTTTTTT CASSGQGGTGELFF
TRBD1 TRBJ1-1 TRBV6-5 many TGTGCCAGCAGTTACTCGGGGACAGTGAACACTGAAGCTTTCTTT CASSYSGTVNTEAFF
NA TRBJ1-1 TRBV7-9 many TGTGCCAGCAGCTTACCCGGGGCGTCATACACTGAAGCTTTCTTT CASSLPGASYTEAFF
NA TRBJ2-3 TRBV29-1 many TGCAGCGTTGATGGGCGGACTACTAGCACAGATACGCAGTATTTT CSVDGRTTSTDTQYF
TRBD2 TRBJ2-2 TRBV6-5 many TGTGCCAGCAGTTCCGATGGGGGACTAGCTAAAATAGCGAACACCGGGGAGCTGTTTTTT CASSSDGGLAKIANTGELFF
NA TRBJ1-1 TRBV4-2 many TGTGCCAGCAGCCAAGAGGCAGGGATGAACACTGAAGCTTTCTTT CASSQEAGMNTEAFF
NA TRBJ2-5 TRBV4-3 many TGCGCCAGCAGCCAAGCGCTGGCGGGGCAAGAGACCCAGTACTTC CASSQALAGQETQYF
NA TRBJ1-2 TRBV20-1 many TGCAGTGCTAGGGACCCTAACTATGGCTACACCTTC CSARDPNYGYTF
NA TRBJ2-2 TRBV7-9 many TGTGCCAGCAGCTTAAGCGGGAACACCGGGGAGCTGTTTTTT CASSLSGNTGELFF
NA TRBJ2-3 TRBV20-1 NA TGCAGTGCTAGATCTTCGTTACTTCGCACAGATACGCAGTATTTT CSARSSLLRTDTQYF
TRBD2 TRBJ2-1 TRBV5-5 many TGTGCCAGCAGCTTGGGACTAGCGGCCTTCCAGATTGAGCAGTTCTTC CASSLGLAAFQIEQFF